The 2 T cell receptor beta chains reported below all come from one sample, sequenced in a study of vaccination and CD4 T cells after COVID-19. The antigens for these receptors are not known. The Oncomine TCR Beta short-read assay was applied to DNA of cultured CD4+ T cells. Researchers extracted genomic DNA from CD4+ T cells that had been cultured. TCRdb re-derived calls from the PCR reads in MiXCR, one entry per CDR3 protein. Of some 8,000 distinct CDR3 sequences in the sample, under 40% were seen once. Treatment given: roughly 10-day PBMC culture with coronavirus spike peptide pools or control peptides (ViraFEST assay). Researchers collected the unexposed donor's CD4+ T cells before the COVID-19 pandemic (2011-2018). Sequenced material: CD4+ T cells from blood, cultured in vitro. The receptors derive from a human donor in good health.

The V and J genes are TRBV30 and TRBJ1-5, with D unclear. Germline CDR1 and CDR2: GTSNPN and SVGIG (reference sequence). The CDR3 is 13 residues long. The V end lost 3 bases, the J end lost 0 bases, and 6 bases lay between the germline ends. The CDR3 loop reads CAWSEDSNQPQHF. The CDR3 DNA reads TGTGCCTGGAGCGAAGATAGCAATCAGCCCCAGCATTTT.

The J gene is TRBJ2-7, the V gene TRBV7-8, with TRBD2 as a possible D gene (6 bases). Trimming left V 1 base short and J 1 base short, with 14 bases between. The CDR3 extends over 16 amino acids. Germline V gene data show CDR1 as SGHVS and CDR2 as FQNEAQ. CDR3 bases: TGTGCCAGCAGCTTAGGTCCGGGAGTGATTTCCTACGAGCAGTACTTC. Amino acids: CASSLGPGVISYEQYF.